In its sample, the clone carrying this T cell receptor delta chain was seen a few times. The target antigen is unknown. It is likely a read error: a sequence one base away is far more abundant. Other DNA sequences of this sample code for an identical CDR3. TCRdb reanalyzed the multiplex PCR reads using CATT. The sample holds about 57,000 delta-chain clones, over 1.5% seen once. The CDR3 has 19 residues. Per germline, CDR1 TSWWSYY and CDR2 QGS. The trim removed 1 base at V and 0 bases at J, leaving 12 bases unmatched. Flow sorting of PBMC yielded separate Vgamma9/Vdelta2+ and Vdelta2-negative gammadelta T cell populations for bulk repertoire analysis. The data were taken from a study of γδ T cells in repeated Plasmodium falciparum infection. Study as a whole: Sampling occurred at baseline, pre-infection for selected infections, and 21 days post-infection.

Study-wide findings and caveats: Compared with Australian children, Malian Vdelta2-negative repertoires seemed more clonal, less diverse, less shared. Malian donors came from one small rural village, predominantly one ethnic group.

The chain recombines TRDV1 with TRDJ1, with 9 bases that match TRDD3. The J gene, absent from TCRdb, was called here by matching the DNA to germline. Specimen: gamma-delta T cells from blood. The sequence was obtained from a pool of human donors (malaria-infected and uninfected, not separated). In nucleotides, the CDR3 is TGTGCTCTTGGGGAACCCGCTACCCTGGGGGATCCGAACACCGATAAACTCATCTTT. This gives the protein CALGEPATLGDPNTDKLIF.